The entry below gives a single TCR beta chain sequence along with its context. These data originate in a study of blood T cell repertoires in COVID-19. Study at large: Spain, Italy and the United States supplied samples that represented acute and convalescent COVID-19. Sources were T cells, B-cell-depleted T cells, or PBMCs; the material itself was cDNA or gDNA.

This CDR3 has 16 residues. V lost 0 bases and J lost 2; bases outside the gene matches: 9. Germline lookup yields CDR1 GTSNPN and CDR2 SVGIG (reference sequence). In the original workflow: It was from reference gene primer amplification that nucleated cell counts were estimated. TCRdb's table, derived via immunoSEQ multiplex PCR, lists solely in-frame clones and lacks some. V and J calls and clone size are as listed in that table; D and trimming were resolved from the DNA. The table records around 100,000 clones, 90% of them present only once. During active infection, Seattle patients enrolled and were then monitored through disease.

This clonotype originated in a young man with COVID-19, enrolled during active disease. What was sequenced was peripheral blood. The chain carries TRBV30 and TRBJ1-1; 7 bases are a match to TRBD1. The CDR3 here is CAWSVPSTGSNTEAFF. The CDR3 region has the DNA TGTGCCTGGAGTGTACCCTCGACAGGGAGCAACACTGAAGCTTTCTTT.